Shown below are 9 T cell receptor beta chains from a single sample sequenced in a study of cytomegalovirus exposure and HLA in healthy donors. 13 Jbeta primers and 60 Vbeta primers were used for the PCR. The assay was immunoSEQ multiplex PCR, and TCRdb's table has in-frame clones only and misses some. The sample yields tens of thousands of clones, under 85% seen once. What was sequenced was PBMCs. Source of these receptors: a male donor in good health and CMV-seronegative.

This chain connects TRBV29-1 to TRBJ2-1; a possible D gene is TRBD2 (10 bases). Germline V gives CDR1 SQVTM, CDR2 ANQGSEA. Trimming took off 4 bases at V and 8 bases at J, with 30 bases between the two ends. The CDR3 sequence is 18 residues long. The CDR3 sequence: CSVGGTGSSGSRIDEQFF. CDR3 sequence (DNA): TGCAGCGTTGGGGGGACAGGGTCTAGCGGGAGCCGGATCGATGAGCAGTTCTTC.

As for this clone: Germline and junction disagree at one end, which may indicate a read error. The identical CDR3 is also encoded by other nucleotide sequences in the sample. The J gene is TRBJ2-3, the V gene TRBV6-1; 10 bases fit TRBD2. Germline V gene lookup returns CDR1 MNHNS and CDR2 SASEGT. The CDR3 is 15 residues long. This CDR3 is CASSEERGGTDTQYF. Written as DNA, the CDR3 is TGTGCCAGCAGTGAAGAGCGGGGGGGCACGGATACGCAGTATTTT.

The chain recombines TRBV19 with TRBJ1-5, with a tentative D call TRBD1 (5 bases). Germline CDR1 is LNHDA and CDR2 is SQIVND (reference sequence). The germline V and J ends were trimmed by 3 bases and 4 bases, with 10 bases remaining between them. This CDR3 has 14 amino acids. The CDR3 nucleotides read TGTGCCAGTAGTATTGGGGCAGAGAATCAGCCCCAGCATTTT. Translated, it gives CASSIGAENQPQHF.

Concerning this clone: At one end the junction does not follow the germline gene, possibly because of a read error. This chain links TRBV10-2 with TRBJ2-7, with 12 bases identical to TRBD1. Germline values: CDR1 WSHSY, CDR2 SAAADI. This CDR3 has 14 residues. The CDR3 bases are TGCGCCAGCAGGGGGACAGGGGGCTCCTCCGAGCAGTACTTC. Amino acid sequence: CASRGTGGSSEQYF.

Turning to this clone: Other DNA variants within this sample encode the same CDR3. Here the CDR3 DNA reads TGTGCCAGCAGCGGTCACAGGGGAGTTAACTATGGCTACACCTTC. Translation gives CASSGHRGVNYGYTF. The gene calls are TRBV11-2 and TRBJ1-2; 7 bases agree with TRBD1. With 5 bases clipped from V and 1 base from J, the junction kept 7 bases outside the gene matches. The length of the CDR3 is 15 residues. In germline, CDR1 is SGHAT, CDR2 FQNNGV.

The rearrangement links TRBV6-4 to TRBJ2-1; 14 bases agree with TRBD2. V shed 3 bases, J shed 8 bases, and the junction held 6 bases outside the gene matches. The CDR3 is 16 amino acids. Looked up from germline, CDR1 is MRHNA and CDR2 is SNTAGT. The CDR3 loop is CASSEQTSGGADEQFF. CDR3 nucleotide sequence: TGTGCCAGCAGTGAGCAGACTAGCGGGGGGGCCGATGAGCAGTTCTTC.

In its sample, this clone was seen once. V usage is TRBV11-2 and J usage is TRBJ1-5; TRBD1 matches at 7 bases. V was clipped by 4 bases and J by 0 bases; unmatched bases: 9. The CDR3 totals 17 residues. CDR1 is SGHAT, CDR2 FQNNGV, per germline. The DNA for the CDR3 is TGTGCCAGCAGCTGGGACAGCAACCGTTATAGCAATCAGCCCCAGCATTTT. Translation: CASSWDSNRYSNQPQHF.

CDR3 bases: TGTGCCAGCATCCCTCAGAATAATGAAAAACTGTTTTTT. It yields the protein CASIPQNNEKLFF. V is TRBV7-9 and J is TRBJ1-4; D not certain. Germline V gene data show CDR1 as SEHNR and CDR2 as FQNEAQ (reference sequence). V shed 7 bases and J shed 4 bases, with 10 bases lying between them. This CDR3 has 13 residues.

CDR3 bases: TGTGCCAGCAGACAGGGACAGGGGGCTATTCAGCCCCAGCATTTT. Translated: CASRQGQGAIQPQHF. The chain couples TRBV6-6 to TRBJ1-5; TRBD1 matches 12 bases. CDR1 is MNHNY and CDR2 is SVGAGI in the germline V gene (reference sequence). V was clipped by 6 bases and J by 6 bases; unmatched bases: 6. The CDR3 length is 15 residues.